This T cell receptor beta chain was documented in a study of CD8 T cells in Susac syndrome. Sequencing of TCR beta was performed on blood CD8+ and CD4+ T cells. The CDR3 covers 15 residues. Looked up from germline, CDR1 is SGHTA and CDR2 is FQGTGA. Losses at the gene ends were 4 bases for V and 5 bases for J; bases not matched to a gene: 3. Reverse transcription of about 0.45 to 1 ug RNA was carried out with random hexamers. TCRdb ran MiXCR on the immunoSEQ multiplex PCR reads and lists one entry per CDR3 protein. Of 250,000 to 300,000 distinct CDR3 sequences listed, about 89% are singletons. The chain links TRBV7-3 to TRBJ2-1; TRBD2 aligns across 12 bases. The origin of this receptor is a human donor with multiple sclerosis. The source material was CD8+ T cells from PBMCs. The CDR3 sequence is CASSSTSGGDNEQFF. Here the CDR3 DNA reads TGTGCCAGCAGCTCGACTAGCGGGGGTGACAATGAGCAGTTCTTC.